The TCR beta chain described here comes from a study of blood T cell repertoires in COVID-19. Overall study context: T cells, B-cell-depleted T cells, or PBMCs supplied cDNA or gDNA.

Seattle patient enrollment occurred during active infection, with longitudinal follow-up thereafter. Germline CDR1 is LGHDT and CDR2 is YNNKEL (reference sequence). V lost 4 bases and J lost 4; bases outside the gene matches: 6. The CDR3 totals 15 residues. Assay: immunoSEQ multiplex PCR; the TCRdb copy retains only in-frame clones and omits some. In the table there are about 200,000 clones, less than 85% of which are singletons. Sequenced: peripheral blood. The TCR sequence derives from a woman at least 80 years old with COVID-19, enrolled during active disease. The rearrangement joins TRBV3-1 (or the pseudogene TRBV3-2) to TRBJ1-2; 10 nucleotides match TRBD1. The CDR3: CASSLPGTGVYGYTF. In DNA, the CDR3 is TGTGCCAGCAGCCTTCCCGGGACAGGGGTCTATGGCTACACCTTC.